A selection of T cell receptor beta chains follows, all from one sample in a study of cytomegalovirus exposure and HLA in healthy donors. This table comes from immunoSEQ multiplex PCR, and its TCRdb copy is limited to in-frame clones, with some not included. The sample shows 200,000 to 250,000 clones, over 80% of them seen only once. Material for sequencing was PBMCs. All receptors come from a woman aged 25-40 years in good health and CMV-seropositive. The CDR3 runs from the conserved cysteine through the conserved F or W. A D gene is named only where the DNA matches it firmly. Part of the rows lack a size; the others show once, few, many or a class for expanded clones.

cdr3_aa,cdr3_nt,clone_size,d_call,v_call,j_call
CASRGGGSDEKLFF,TGTGCCAGCCGAGGAGGAGGGTCCGATGAAAAACTGTTTTTT,-,-,TRBV6-1,TRBJ1-4
CSVEGRSTVGNTEAFF,TGCAGCGTTGAGGGACGGAGCACCGTGGGCAACACTGAAGCTTTCTTT,-,-,TRBV29-1,TRBJ1-1
CASSNRGESSRNTIYF,TGTGCCAGCAGCAATAGGGGGGAGAGTTCACGAAACACCATATATTTT,-,-,TRBV11-3,TRBJ1-3
CASSEEGTYGYTF,TGTGCCAGCAGTGAAGAGGGGACCTATGGCTACACCTTC,many,-,TRBV2,TRBJ1-2
CASSSMGDRGSLYEQYF,TGTGCCAGCAGTTCGATGGGGGACAGGGGATCCCTCTACGAGCAGTACTTC,once,TRBD1,TRBV28,TRBJ2-7
CSVETREKGYEQYF,TGCAGCGTTGAAACCCGGGAGAAGGGCTACGAGCAGTACTTC,-,-,TRBV29-1,TRBJ2-7
CAGSQGGANVLTF,TGTGCCGGATCCCAAGGTGGGGCCAACGTCCTGACTTTC,-,-,TRBV7-3,TRBJ2-6
CASSAGGSEGAFF,TGTGCCAGCAGCGCCGGAGGGTCGGAGGGAGCTTTCTTT,-,-,TRBV9,TRBJ1-1
CAWIGGDRGYTEAFF,TGTGCCTGGATTGGGGGGGACAGGGGTTACACTGAAGCTTTCTTT,-,TRBD1,TRBV30,TRBJ1-1
CASSAGAKGSYNEQFF,TGTGCCAGCAGCGCCGGGGCGAAGGGCTCCTACAATGAGCAGTTCTTC,-,-,TRBV9,TRBJ2-1
CASSLIGGTYNEQFF,TGCGCCAGCAGCTTGATCGGCGGGACCTACAATGAGCAGTTCTTC,-,-,TRBV5-1,TRBJ2-1
CSATPTGSYEQYF,TGCAGCGCCACACCGACAGGATCCTACGAGCAGTACTTC,-,-,TRBV29-1,TRBJ2-7
CATSSGWETQYF,TGTGCCACCAGCAGTGGGTGGGAGACCCAGTACTTC,-,-,TRBV15,TRBJ2-5
CASSLTANEQYF,TGTGCCAGCAGCTTAACCGCGAACGAGCAGTACTTC,-,-,TRBV11-2,TRBJ2-7
CASRPGGELYGYTF,TGCGCCAGCAGGCCCGGTGGAGAGCTGTATGGCTACACCTTC,-,-,TRBV5-1,TRBJ1-2
CASSPRPFEGTQYF,TGTGCCAGCAGCCCACGCCCGTTCGAGGGGACGCAGTATTTT,-,-,TRBV7-6,TRBJ2-3
CSVLQGYNEQFF,TGCAGCGTATTACAGGGATACAATGAGCAGTTCTTC,-,-,TRBV29-1,TRBJ2-1
CASSYYMNTEAFF,TGTGCCAGCAGCTACTATATGAACACTGAAGCTTTCTTT,-,-,TRBV5-8,TRBJ1-1
CSVVNRGVNEQFF,TGCAGCGTTGTTAACAGGGGGGTAAATGAGCAGTTCTTC,few,TRBD1,TRBV29-1,TRBJ2-1
CASSEAKGTGELFF,TGTGCCAGCAGTGAAGCCAAGGGCACCGGGGAGCTGTTTTTT,-,-,TRBV2,TRBJ2-2
CASREILGGLSGYTF,TGTGCCAGCAGAGAGATCCTAGGGGGATTGAGTGGCTACACCTTC,few,-,TRBV27,TRBJ1-2
CASSLSGEQYF,TGTGCCAGCAGTTTATCCGGGGAGCAGTACTTC,-,-,TRBV28,TRBJ2-7
CASSKKTGTGNQPQHF,TGTGCCAGCAGCAAAAAGACCGGGACAGGGAATCAGCCCCAGCATTTT,-,TRBD1,TRBV13,TRBJ1-5
CASTAMNTEAFF,TGCGCCAGCACAGCTATGAACACTGAAGCTTTCTTT,-,-,TRBV5-1,TRBJ1-1
CATSRRTGWTYEQYF,TGTGCCACCAGCAGGCGGACAGGATGGACCTACGAGCAGTACTTC,-,TRBD1,TRBV15,TRBJ2-7
CAWSATYEQYF,TGTGCCTGGAGTGCAACCTACGAGCAGTACTTC,few,-,TRBV30,TRBJ2-7
CASSSNYEQYF,TGTGCCAGCAGTTCCAACTACGAGCAGTACTTC,few,-,TRBV2,TRBJ2-7